This T cell receptor beta chain emerged from a study of T cells after yellow fever vaccination. Study results and limitations: CD4 and CD8 compartments shared a small share of clonotypes, likely from convergent recombination. Peaking faster, on day 5 versus 15, the secondary response was nonetheless weaker.

TCRdb used MiXCR to reprocess the 5' RACE reads, holding one entry per CDR3 protein. The sample includes about 550,000 distinct CDR3 sequences, 15% to 20% of them seen just once. Germline-derived CDR1 and CDR2 are DFQATT and SNEGSKA (reference sequence). Unmatched junction bases numbered 6, after V lost 3 bases and J lost 0 bases. This CDR3 contains 16 residues. Regarding this clonotype: Its antigen is unknown.

Material: PBMCs, obtained 15 days after the yellow fever booster vaccination. The rearrangement links TRBV20-1 to TRBJ2-1, with 9 bases aligning to TRBD1. This TCR derives from a man under 40 who received the YFV17D yellow fever vaccine. In DNA, the CDR3 is TGCAGTGCTAGGGACAGGGGCGGGAGCTCCTACAATGAGCAGTTCTTC. It codes for CSARDRGGSSYNEQFF.